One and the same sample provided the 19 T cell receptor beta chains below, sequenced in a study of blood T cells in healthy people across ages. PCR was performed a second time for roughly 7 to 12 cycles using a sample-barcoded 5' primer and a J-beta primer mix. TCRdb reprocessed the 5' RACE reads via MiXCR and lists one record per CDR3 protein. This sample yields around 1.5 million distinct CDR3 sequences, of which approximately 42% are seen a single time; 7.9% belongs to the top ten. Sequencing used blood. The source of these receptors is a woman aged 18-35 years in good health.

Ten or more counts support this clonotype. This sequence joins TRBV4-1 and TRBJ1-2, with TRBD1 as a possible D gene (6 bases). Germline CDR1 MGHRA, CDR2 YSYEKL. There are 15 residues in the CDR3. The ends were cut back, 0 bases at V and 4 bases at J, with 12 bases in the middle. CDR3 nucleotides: TGCGCCAGCAGCCAAGAAACACAGGGAGGCTATGGCTACACCTTC. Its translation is CASSQETQGGYGYTF.

The CDR3 DNA follows: TGCAGTGCTTCGCGGGGGGGCAACCCGAACACTGAAGCTTTCTTT. This translates into CSASRGGNPNTEAFF. This chain uses TRBV20-1 with TRBJ1-1, with D tentatively TRBD1 (6 bases). CDR3 size: 15 residues. Per the germline V gene, CDR1 is DFQATT and CDR2 is SNEGSKA (reference sequence). The V and J ends lost 5 bases and 1 base respectively, with 17 bases between them.

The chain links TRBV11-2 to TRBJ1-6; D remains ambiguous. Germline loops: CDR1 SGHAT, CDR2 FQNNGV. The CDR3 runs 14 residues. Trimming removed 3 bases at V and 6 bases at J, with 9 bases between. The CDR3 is CASSFGPSNSPLHF. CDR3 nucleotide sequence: TGTGCCAGCAGCTTCGGACCGAGTAATTCACCCCTCCACTTT.

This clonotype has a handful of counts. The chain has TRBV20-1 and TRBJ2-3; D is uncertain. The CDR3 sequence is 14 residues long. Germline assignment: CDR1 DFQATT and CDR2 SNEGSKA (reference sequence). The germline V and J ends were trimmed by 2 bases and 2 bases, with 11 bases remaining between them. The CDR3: CSARPQAYTDTQYF. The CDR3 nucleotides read TGCAGTGCTAGACCCCAGGCCTACACAGATACGCAGTATTTT.

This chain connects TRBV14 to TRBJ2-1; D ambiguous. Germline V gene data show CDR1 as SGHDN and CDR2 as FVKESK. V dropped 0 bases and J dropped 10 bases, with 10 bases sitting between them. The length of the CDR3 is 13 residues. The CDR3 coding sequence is TGTGCCAGCAGCCAAGAGTCCGCGGCCGAGCAGTTCTTC. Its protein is CASSQESAAEQFF. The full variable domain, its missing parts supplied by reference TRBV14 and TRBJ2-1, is EAGVTQFPSHSVIEKGQTVTLRCDPISGHDNLYWYRRVMGKEIKFLLHFVKESKQDESGMPNNRFLAERTGGTYSTLKVQPAELEDSGVYFCASSQESAAEQFFGPGTRLTVL.

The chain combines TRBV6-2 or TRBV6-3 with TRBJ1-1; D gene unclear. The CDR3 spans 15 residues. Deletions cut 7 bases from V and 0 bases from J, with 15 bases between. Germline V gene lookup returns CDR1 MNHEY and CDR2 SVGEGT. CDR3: CASKDGGYMNTEAFF. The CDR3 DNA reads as TGTGCCAGCAAGGATGGCGGTTACATGAACACTGAAGCTTTCTTT.

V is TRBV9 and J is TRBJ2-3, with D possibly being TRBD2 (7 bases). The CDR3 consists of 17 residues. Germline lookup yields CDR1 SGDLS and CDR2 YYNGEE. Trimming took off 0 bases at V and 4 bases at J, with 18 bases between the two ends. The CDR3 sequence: CASSVVGWGGSSDTQYF. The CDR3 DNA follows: TGTGCCAGCAGCGTAGTAGGTTGGGGGGGCAGTTCAGATACGCAGTATTTT.

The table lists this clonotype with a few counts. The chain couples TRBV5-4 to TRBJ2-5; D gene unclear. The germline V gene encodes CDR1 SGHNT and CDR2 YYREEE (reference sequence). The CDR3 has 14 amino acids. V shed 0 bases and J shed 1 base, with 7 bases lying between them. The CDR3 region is CASSLVFSQETQYF. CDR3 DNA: TGTGCCAGCAGCTTGGTATTCTCCCAAGAGACCCAGTACTTC. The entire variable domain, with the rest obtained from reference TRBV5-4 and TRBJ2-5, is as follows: ETGVTQSPTHLIKTRGQQVTLRCSSQSGHNTVSWYQQALGQGPQFIFQYYREEENGRGNFPPRFSGLQFPNYSSELNVNALELDDSALYLCASSLVFSQETQYFGPGTRLLVL.

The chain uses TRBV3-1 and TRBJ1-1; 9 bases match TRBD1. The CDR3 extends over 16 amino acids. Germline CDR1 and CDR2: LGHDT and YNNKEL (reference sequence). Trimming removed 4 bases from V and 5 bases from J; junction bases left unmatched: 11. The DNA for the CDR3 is TGTGCCAGCAGCCGAAATGGACAGGGGACAAGGACTGAAGCTTTCTTT. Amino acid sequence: CASSRNGQGTRTEAFF. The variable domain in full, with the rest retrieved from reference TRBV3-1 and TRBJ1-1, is DTAVSQTPKYLVTQMGNDKSIKCEQNLGHDTMYWYKQDSKKFLKIMFSYNNKELIINETVPNRFSPKSPDKAHLNLHINSLELGDSAVYFCASSRNGQGTRTEAFFGQGTRLTVV.

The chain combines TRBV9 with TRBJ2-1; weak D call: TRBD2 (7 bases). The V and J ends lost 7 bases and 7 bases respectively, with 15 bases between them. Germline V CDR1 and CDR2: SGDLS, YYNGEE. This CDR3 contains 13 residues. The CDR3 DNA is TGTGCCAGCGGGGGGGCGGCAGAAAATGAGCAGTTCTTC. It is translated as CASGGAAENEQFF.

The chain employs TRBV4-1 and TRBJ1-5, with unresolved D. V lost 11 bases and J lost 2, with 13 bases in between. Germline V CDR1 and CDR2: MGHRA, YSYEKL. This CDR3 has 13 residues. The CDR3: CAGCVAGNQPQHF. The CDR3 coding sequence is TGCGCCGGTTGTGTGGCCGGCAATCAGCCCCAGCATTTT.

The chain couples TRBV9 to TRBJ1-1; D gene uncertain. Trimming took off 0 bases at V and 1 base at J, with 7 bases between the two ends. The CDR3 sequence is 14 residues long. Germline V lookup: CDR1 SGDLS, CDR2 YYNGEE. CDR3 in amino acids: CASSVGFRNTEAFF. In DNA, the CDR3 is TGTGCCAGCAGCGTAGGCTTCAGGAACACTGAAGCTTTCTTT. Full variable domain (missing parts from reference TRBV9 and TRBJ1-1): DSGVTQTPKHLITATGQRVTLRCSPRSGDLSVYWYQQSLDQGLQFLIQYYNGEERAKGNILERFSAQQFPDLHSELNLSSLELGDSALYFCASSVGFRNTEAFFGQGTRLTVV.

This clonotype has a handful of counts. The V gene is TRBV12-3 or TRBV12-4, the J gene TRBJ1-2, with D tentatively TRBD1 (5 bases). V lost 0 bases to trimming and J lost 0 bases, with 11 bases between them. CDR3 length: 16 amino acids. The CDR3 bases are TGTGCCAGCAGTTTAGCAGGGGTTGGGGCTAACTATGGCTACACCTTC. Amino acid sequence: CASSLAGVGANYGYTF.

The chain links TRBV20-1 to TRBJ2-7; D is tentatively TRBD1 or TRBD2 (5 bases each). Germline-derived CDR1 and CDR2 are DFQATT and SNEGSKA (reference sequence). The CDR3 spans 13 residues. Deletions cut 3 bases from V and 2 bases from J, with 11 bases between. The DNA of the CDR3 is TGCAGTGCTAGGGGACGTTTTACCTACGAGCAGTACTTC. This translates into CSARGRFTYEQYF.

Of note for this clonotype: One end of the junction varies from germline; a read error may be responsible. For the CDR3, the DNA is TGTGCCAGCAGCCCAATCACCCTGTACTTC. It specifies CASSPITLYF. V gene TRBV7-9 combines with J gene TRBJ2-5; no reliable D call. The CDR3 has 10 residues. Germline CDR1 and CDR2: SEHNR and FQNEAQ (reference sequence). Drawing the rest from reference TRBV7-9 and TRBJ2-5, the complete variable domain is DTGVSQNPRHKITKRGQNVTFRCDPISEHNRLYWYRQTLGQGPEFLTYFQNEAQLEKSRLLSDRFSAERPKGSFSTLEIQRTEQGDSAMYLCASSPITLYFGPGTRLLVL.

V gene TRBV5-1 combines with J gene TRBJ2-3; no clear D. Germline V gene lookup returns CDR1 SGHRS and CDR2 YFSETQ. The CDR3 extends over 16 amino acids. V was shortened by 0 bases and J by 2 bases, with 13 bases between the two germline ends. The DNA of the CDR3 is TGCGCCAGCAGCTTGGGGACGGAATTTTACACAGATACGCAGTATTTT. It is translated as CASSLGTEFYTDTQYF.

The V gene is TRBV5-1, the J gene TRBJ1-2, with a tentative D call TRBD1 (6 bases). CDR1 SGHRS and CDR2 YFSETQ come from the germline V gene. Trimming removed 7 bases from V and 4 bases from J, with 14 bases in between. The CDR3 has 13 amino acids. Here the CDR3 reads CASCPQGGYGYTF. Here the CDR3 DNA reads TGCGCCAGCTGCCCACAGGGCGGCTATGGCTACACCTTC.

This CDR3 reads CASSQGISASYEQFF. The CDR3 DNA sequence: TGCGCCAGCAGCCAAGGAATTTCAGCTAGCTACGAGCAGTTCTTC. V and J are TRBV4-1 and TRBJ2-1, with D possibly TRBD2 on 5 matching bases. The V and J ends lost 1 base and 10 bases respectively, with 17 bases between them. Germline CDR1 MGHRA, CDR2 YSYEKL. This CDR3 is built from 15 residues.

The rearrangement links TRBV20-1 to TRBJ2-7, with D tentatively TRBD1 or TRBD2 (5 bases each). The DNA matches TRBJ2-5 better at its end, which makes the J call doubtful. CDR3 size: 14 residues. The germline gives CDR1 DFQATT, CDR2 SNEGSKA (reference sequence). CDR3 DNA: TGCAGTGCTAGAGCCGGGACCGAGCAAGAGACCCAGTACTTC. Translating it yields CSARAGTEQETQYF.